Following are 22 T cell receptor beta chains from one sample sequenced in a study of human T cells and chemical hapten exposure. TCRdb used MiXCR to reprocess the RACE reads, holding one entry per CDR3 protein. The sample shows tens of thousands of distinct CDR3 sequences, around an eighth of them seen only once. Regarding time point: patch test 3, about 24 weeks after DPC sensitization. The treatment: therapeutic diphenylcyclopropenone sensitization with weekly scalp DPC. The input for sequencing was whole blood, taken in connection with sensitization to the hapten diphenylcyclopropenone (DPC). The receptors here all came from a man in his thirties or forties with alopecia areata. Some clones in this sample may be carry-over from other donors' samples.

The chain uses TRBV20-1 and TRBJ1-1; D gene unclear. There are 12 residues in the CDR3. The V end lost 1 base, the J end lost 5 bases, and 8 bases lay between the germline ends. The germline CDR1 and CDR2 sequences are DFQATT and SNEGSKA (reference sequence). CDR3 sequence: CSARGVGTEAFF. The CDR3 nucleotides read TGCAGTGCTAGAGGAGTAGGGACTGAAGCTTTCTTT.

This clonotype was counted ten times or more. J is TRBJ2-7 and V is TRBV3-1, with D possibly TRBD1 on 7 matching bases. The CDR3 has 15 amino acids. V shed 1 base and J shed 6 bases, with 16 bases lying between them. Germline CDR1 is LGHDT and CDR2 is YNNKEL (reference sequence). In DNA form, the CDR3 reads TGTGCCAGCAGCCAAGGCCCAGGGGGGCCAGTCGAGCAGTACTTC. Its protein is CASSQGPGGPVEQYF.

In this sample, this clonotype turned up a few times. This chain connects TRBV7-2 to TRBJ1-5; a possible D gene is TRBD1 (6 bases). The CDR3 covers 15 residues. The V gene lost 2 bases and the J gene lost 6 bases, with 14 bases spanning the gap. Germline loops: CDR1 SGHTA, CDR2 FQGNSA. This chain's CDR3 is CASSLKQGSTQPQHF. The CDR3 DNA reads TGTGCCAGCAGCTTAAAGCAGGGGAGTACTCAGCCCCAGCATTTT. Drawing the rest from reference TRBV7-2 and TRBJ1-5, the complete variable domain is GAGVSQSPSNKVTEKGKDVELRCDPISGHTALYWYRQSLGQGLEFLIYFQGNSAPDKSGLPSDRFSAERTGGSVSTLTIQRTQQEDSAVYLCASSLKQGSTQPQHFGDGTRLSIL.

This clonotype was recorded a few times. The chain employs TRBV28 and TRBJ2-7; D call uncertain. V was trimmed by 4 bases and J by 8 bases, leaving 18 bases between them. Germline CDR1 MDHEN, CDR2 SYDVKM. CDR3 length equals 14 residues. Here the CDR3 reads CASSWGRWPEQQYF. The DNA of the CDR3 is TGTGCCAGCAGTTGGGGTAGGTGGCCAGAACAGCAGTACTTC.

The V call is TRBV5-1, the J call TRBJ1-2, with 9 bases identical to TRBD1. The V segment lost 4 bases and the J segment 4 bases; nucleotides outside the gene matches: 11. The CDR3 runs to 16 residues. The germline V gene has CDR1 SGHRS and CDR2 YFSETQ. The CDR3 sequence is CASSGAGQGLGYGYTF. Written as DNA, the CDR3 is TGCGCCAGCAGCGGTGCGGGACAGGGTTTAGGCTATGGCTACACCTTC. Complete variable domain (other parts from reference TRBV5-1 and TRBJ1-2): KAGVTQTPRYLIKTRGQQVTLSCSPISGHRSVSWYQQTPGQGLQFLFEYFSETQRNKGNFPGRFSGRQFSNSRSEMNVSTLELGDSALYLCASSGAGQGLGYGYTFGSGTRLTVV.

The sample holds many counts of this clonotype. The chain couples TRBV4-2 to TRBJ2-7, with D possibly TRBD1 on 5 matching bases. Trimming took 0 bases from V and 2 from J, leaving 14 bases between them. The CDR3 runs to 16 residues. The germline V gene has CDR1 LGHNA and CDR2 YNFKEQ. The CDR3 bases are TGTGCCAGCAGCCAAGATAGGAGACAGTCAACCTACGAGCAGTACTTC. As protein: CASSQDRRQSTYEQYF.

This chain uses TRBV5-4 with TRBJ2-5, with 7 positions matching TRBD1. The CDR3 is made up of 16 amino acids. CDR1 SGHNT and CDR2 YYREEE come from the germline V gene (reference sequence). Unmatched junction bases numbered 8, after V lost 0 bases and J lost 3 bases. The CDR3 loop reads CASSLAGFGTEETQYF. The CDR3 coding sequence is TGTGCCAGCAGCTTGGCCGGGTTTGGGACAGAAGAGACCCAGTACTTC.

The CDR3 region is CASSRQVQETQYF. The CDR3 nucleotides read TGTGCCAGCAGCCGACAGGTCCAAGAGACCCAGTACTTC. The rearrangement uses TRBV7-2 and TRBJ2-5; D may be TRBD1 (6 bases). CDR1 and CDR2 from the germline V gene are SGHTA and FQGNSA. CDR3 length: 13 amino acids. Trimming shortened V by 5 bases and J by 1 base, and 8 bases separated the two germline ends.

At least ten counts were recorded for this clonotype. The chain is built from TRBV6-5 and TRBJ2-5; 8 bases are shared with TRBD2. CDR3 size: 14 residues. The germline gives CDR1 MNHEY, CDR2 SVGAGI. V was clipped by 5 bases and J by 1 base; unmatched bases: 3. CDR3 residues: CASSTGGIQETQYF. In nucleotides, the CDR3 is TGTGCCAGCAGTACGGGGGGGATCCAAGAGACCCAGTACTTC.

This clonotype was seen more than once but under ten times. The chain links TRBV6-5 to TRBJ1-2; D is unclear. V was clipped by 2 bases and J by 4 bases, with 11 bases between them. Germline CDR1 is MNHEY and CDR2 is SVGAGI. This CDR3 has 14 residues. CDR3 loop: CASSYSGRGYGYTF. CDR3 bases: TGTGCCAGCAGTTACAGTGGTCGTGGCTATGGCTACACCTTC.

This clonotype has just a few counts. The J gene is TRBJ2-2, the V gene TRBV5-6, with D unresolved. Trimming took 4 bases from V and 3 from J, leaving 4 bases between them. This CDR3 spans 12 amino acids. The germline V gene encodes CDR1 SGHDT and CDR2 YYEEEE. This CDR3 reads CASSPYTGELFF. The CDR3 coding sequence is TGTGCCAGCAGCCCGTACACCGGGGAGCTGTTTTTT.

This clonotype was seen a handful of times. V usage is TRBV9 and J usage is TRBJ2-1; D possibly corresponds to TRBD1 (6 bases). Germline lookup yields CDR1 SGDLS and CDR2 YYNGEE. The CDR3 is 15 amino acids. V lost 0 bases and J lost 2, with 9 bases in between. The CDR3 DNA reads TGTGCCAGCAGCGTAGAGGGGGACCCCTACAATGAGCAGTTCTTC. The encoded protein is CASSVEGDPYNEQFF. The full variable domain, rest sourced from reference TRBV9 and TRBJ2-1, is DSGVTQTPKHLITATGQRVTLRCSPRSGDLSVYWYQQSLDQGLQFLIQYYNGEERAKGNILERFSAQQFPDLHSELNLSSLELGDSALYFCASSVEGDPYNEQFFGPGTRLTVL.

This chain links TRBV6-2 or TRBV6-3 with TRBJ2-3; D perhaps matches TRBD1 (5 bases). Trimming took off 7 bases at V and 2 bases at J, with 10 bases between the two ends. The CDR3 spans 13 residues. Germline V lookup: CDR1 MNHEY, CDR2 SVGEGT. CDR3 sequence reads: CASNGQFTDTQYF. The CDR3 coding sequence is TGTGCCAGCAACGGACAATTCACAGATACGCAGTATTTT.

Many counts were recorded for this clonotype. The V call is TRBV6-5, the J call TRBJ2-7; 12 nucleotides line up with TRBD1. The CDR3 runs to 15 residues. V lost 6 bases, J lost 4 bases, and 7 bases stayed unmatched. The germline V gene has CDR1 MNHEY and CDR2 SVGAGI. In DNA, the CDR3 is TGTGCCAGCAGGTGGGACAGGGGGCATGGGTACGAGCAGTACTTC. Translation: CASRWDRGHGYEQYF.

This clonotype was observed a handful of times. CDR3 coding DNA: TGTGCCAGCAGCCAAGCCGCCGGGGAAGCTTTCTTT. Translation: CASSQAAGEAFF. J is TRBJ1-1 and V is TRBV3-1; unclear D gene. Germline V gene lookup returns CDR1 LGHDT and CDR2 YNNKEL (reference sequence). The length of the CDR3 is 12 residues. V was cut by 1 base and J by 8 bases, with 8 bases left in between.

In nucleotides, the CDR3 is TGTGCCAGCAGTCGGGAGAGGGGGCGAAATTCACCCCTCCACTTT. As protein: CASSRERGRNSPLHF. The V call is TRBV28, the J call TRBJ1-6; 7 bases are shared with TRBD1. Germline loops: CDR1 MDHEN, CDR2 SYDVKM. This CDR3 is built from 15 residues. Trimming cost V 5 bases and J 7 bases; bases outside gene matches: 8.

This clonotype was counted many times. This chain connects TRBV2 to TRBJ1-1; 8 bases line up with TRBD1. Trimming at V came to 4 bases and at J to 5 bases, leaving 9 bases not matched to a gene. CDR1 is SNHLY and CDR2 is FYNNEI in the germline V gene. The CDR3 contains 15 residues. In nucleotides, the CDR3 is TGTGCCAGCAGTGCTCGTGACAGGGGTAGGACTGAAGCTTTCTTT. The encoded protein is CASSARDRGRTEAFF.

The V gene is TRBV27, the J gene TRBJ1-2, with D tentatively TRBD1 (5 bases). Germline CDR1 is MNHEY and CDR2 is SMNVEV (reference sequence). This CDR3 has 14 amino acids. Trimming left V 0 bases short and J 3 bases short, with 8 bases between. The CDR3 sequence: CASSLSEGYYGYTF. In nucleotides, the CDR3 is TGTGCCAGCAGTTTATCGGAGGGGTACTATGGCTACACCTTC.

A few counts support this clonotype. V and J are TRBV28 and TRBJ2-3; no reliable D call. Germline V gives CDR1 MDHEN, CDR2 SYDVKM. The CDR3 spans 16 residues. Trimming left V 5 bases short and J 1 base short, with 16 bases between. Here the CDR3 DNA reads TGTGCCAGCAGTCCACCACAAGGAATGGGCACAGATACGCAGTATTTT. This translates into CASSPPQGMGTDTQYF.

This clonotype has a count of ten or more. The rearrangement joins TRBV10-3 to TRBJ2-5; D might be TRBD1 or TRBD2, each matching 5 bases. Germline V CDR1 and CDR2: ENHRY, SYGVKD. The CDR3 has 13 residues. V lost 4 bases, J lost 1 base, and 7 bases lay in between. CDR3 region: CAISGGAQETQYF. Written as DNA, the CDR3 is TGTGCCATCAGTGGAGGGGCCCAAGAGACCCAGTACTTC.

This clonotype was detected ten times or more. The chain is built from TRBV28 and TRBJ1-5; weak D call: TRBD1 (5 bases). Germline-derived CDR1 and CDR2 are MDHEN and SYDVKM. The CDR3 sequence is 17 residues long. The V and J ends lost 6 bases and 3 bases respectively, with 21 bases between them. As DNA, the CDR3 is TGTGCCAGCAGCCGAGATGCGGGACGGCTAGTCAATCAGCCCCAGCATTTT. The encoded protein is CASSRDAGRLVNQPQHF.

This clonotype was recorded at least ten times. The chain couples TRBV29-1 to TRBJ2-1, with TRBD1 matching over 9 bases. CDR1 and CDR2 from the germline V gene are SQVTM and ANQGSEA. J was trimmed by 0 bases and V by 3 bases; bases with no gene match: 6. CDR3 size: 16 residues. The CDR3 is CSVDLGTGSSYNEQFF. The CDR3 DNA reads as TGCAGCGTTGATTTGGGGACAGGGAGCTCCTACAATGAGCAGTTCTTC.